Sequencing of this T cell receptor (beta chain) was carried out in a study of blood T cell repertoires in COVID-19. Method: immunoSEQ multiplex PCR; TCRdb's copy keeps in-frame clones and lacks some. The sample yields 100,000 or so clones, approximately 84% seen once. Trimming stripped 7 bases from V and 7 bases from J, with 19 bases between. CDR3 size: 15 residues. Germline loops: CDR1 LNHDA, CDR2 SQIVND (reference sequence). This chain joins TRBV19 and TRBJ2-2, with D possibly TRBD1 on 6 matching bases. Source material: peripheral blood. The TCR was taken from a man between 35 and 55 years old with active or convalescent COVID-19. DNA for the CDR3: TGTGCCAGTAACACCCCGGGACAATTGCGCGGGGAGCTGTTTTTT. This codes for CASNTPGQLRGELFF.